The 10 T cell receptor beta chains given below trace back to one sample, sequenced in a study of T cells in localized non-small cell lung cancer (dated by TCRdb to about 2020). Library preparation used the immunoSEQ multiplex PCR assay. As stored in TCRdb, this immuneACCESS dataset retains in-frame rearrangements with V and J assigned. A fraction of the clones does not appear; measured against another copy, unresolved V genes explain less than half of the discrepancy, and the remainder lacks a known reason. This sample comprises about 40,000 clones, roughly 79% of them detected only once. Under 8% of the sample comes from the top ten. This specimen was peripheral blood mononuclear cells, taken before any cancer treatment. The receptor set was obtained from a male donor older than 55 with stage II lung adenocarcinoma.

Here the CDR3 DNA reads TGTGCCAGCAGGGGGTCAATTCAAGAGGGTACTATGAGTCAGCCCCAGCATTTT. This gives the protein CASRGSIQEGTMSQPQHF. The gene calls are TRBV2 and TRBJ1-5; D is unresolved. From germline, CDR1 is SNHLY and CDR2 FYNNEI. This CDR3 region has 18 residues. Trimming removed 6 bases from V and 6 bases from J, with 27 bases in between.

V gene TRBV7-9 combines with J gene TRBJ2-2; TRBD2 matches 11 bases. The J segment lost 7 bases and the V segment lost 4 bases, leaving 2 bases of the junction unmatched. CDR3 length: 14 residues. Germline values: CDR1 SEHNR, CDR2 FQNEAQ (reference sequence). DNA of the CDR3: TGTGCCAGCAGCTCGGGACTAGCGGTCGGGGAGCTGTTTTTT. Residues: CASSSGLAVGELFF.

The CDR3 DNA follows: TGTGCCAGCAGCTTTACAGGGGGCAACTATGGCTACACCTTC. Encoded protein: CASSFTGGNYGYTF. This rearrangement joins TRBV27 to TRBJ1-2, with TRBD1 matching over 9 bases. CDR1 is MNHEY, CDR2 SMNVEV, per germline (reference sequence). CDR3 length: 14 amino acids. Trimming cost V 6 bases and J 2 bases; bases outside gene matches: 4.

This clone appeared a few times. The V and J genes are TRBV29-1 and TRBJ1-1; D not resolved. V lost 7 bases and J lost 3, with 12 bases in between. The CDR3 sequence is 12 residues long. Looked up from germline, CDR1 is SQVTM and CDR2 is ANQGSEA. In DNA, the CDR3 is TGCAGCGCCCGCCGGGGAGACACTGAAGCTTTCTTT. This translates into CSARRGDTEAFF.

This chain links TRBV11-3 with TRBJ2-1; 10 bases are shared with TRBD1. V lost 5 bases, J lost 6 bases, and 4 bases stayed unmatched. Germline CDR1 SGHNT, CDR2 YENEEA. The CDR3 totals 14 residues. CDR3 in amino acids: CASSTDRGANEQFF. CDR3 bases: TGTGCCAGCAGCACGGACAGGGGGGCCAATGAGCAGTTCTTC.

CDR3 sequence (DNA): TGTGCCAGCGACGACCCGGGACAGGGTTATTCCGAGCAGTACTTC. It codes for CASDDPGQGYSEQYF. The rearrangement uses TRBV5-5 and TRBJ2-7; 9 bases are shared with TRBD1. The V gene end was trimmed by 7 bases and the J gene end by 6 bases; junction bases not matched to a gene: 14. This CDR3 region has 15 residues. Germline V gene sequence: CDR1 SGHKS, CDR2 YYEKEE (reference sequence).

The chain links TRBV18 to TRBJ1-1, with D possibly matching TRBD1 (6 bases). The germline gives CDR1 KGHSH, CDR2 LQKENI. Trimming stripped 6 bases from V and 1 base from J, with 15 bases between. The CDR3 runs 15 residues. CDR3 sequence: CASSRGLQGNTEAFF. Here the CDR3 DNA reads TGTGCCAGCTCCAGGGGCTTACAGGGGAACACTGAAGCTTTCTTT.

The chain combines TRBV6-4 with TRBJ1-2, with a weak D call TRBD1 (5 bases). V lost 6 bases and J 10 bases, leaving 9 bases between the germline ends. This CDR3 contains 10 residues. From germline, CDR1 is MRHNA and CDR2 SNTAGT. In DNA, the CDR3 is TGTGCCAGCAGGCAGGGAGTCTACACCTTC. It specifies CASRQGVYTF.

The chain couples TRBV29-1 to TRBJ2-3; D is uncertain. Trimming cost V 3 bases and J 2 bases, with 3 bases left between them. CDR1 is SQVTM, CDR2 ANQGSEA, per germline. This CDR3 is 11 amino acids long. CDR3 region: CSVEDTDTQYF. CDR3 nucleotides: TGCAGCGTTGAGGACACAGATACGCAGTATTTT.

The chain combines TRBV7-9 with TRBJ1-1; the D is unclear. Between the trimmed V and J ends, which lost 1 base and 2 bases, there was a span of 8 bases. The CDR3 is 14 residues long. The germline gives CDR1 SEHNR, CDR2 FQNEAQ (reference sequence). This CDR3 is CASSLEKRNTEAFF. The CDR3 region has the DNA TGTGCCAGCAGCTTAGAGAAACGAAACACTGAAGCTTTCTTT.